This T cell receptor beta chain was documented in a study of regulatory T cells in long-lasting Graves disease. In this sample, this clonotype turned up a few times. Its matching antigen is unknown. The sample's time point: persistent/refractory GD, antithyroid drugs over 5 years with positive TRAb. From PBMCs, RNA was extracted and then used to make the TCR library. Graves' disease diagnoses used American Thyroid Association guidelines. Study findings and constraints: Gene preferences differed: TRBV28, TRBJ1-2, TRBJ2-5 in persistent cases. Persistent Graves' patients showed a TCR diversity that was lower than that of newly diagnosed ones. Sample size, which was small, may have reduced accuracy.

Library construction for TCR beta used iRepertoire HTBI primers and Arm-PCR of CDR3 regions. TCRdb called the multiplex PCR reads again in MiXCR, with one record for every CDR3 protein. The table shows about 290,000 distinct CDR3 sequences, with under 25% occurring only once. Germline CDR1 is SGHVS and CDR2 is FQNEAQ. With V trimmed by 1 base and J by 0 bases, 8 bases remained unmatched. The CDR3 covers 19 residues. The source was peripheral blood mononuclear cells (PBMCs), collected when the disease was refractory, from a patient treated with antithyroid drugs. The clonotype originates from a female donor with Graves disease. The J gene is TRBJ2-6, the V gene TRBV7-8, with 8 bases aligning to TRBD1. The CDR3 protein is CASSLVGTGRSSGANVLTF. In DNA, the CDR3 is TGTGCCAGCAGCTTAGTGGGGACAGGCCGGAGCTCTGGGGCCAACGTCCTGACTTTC.